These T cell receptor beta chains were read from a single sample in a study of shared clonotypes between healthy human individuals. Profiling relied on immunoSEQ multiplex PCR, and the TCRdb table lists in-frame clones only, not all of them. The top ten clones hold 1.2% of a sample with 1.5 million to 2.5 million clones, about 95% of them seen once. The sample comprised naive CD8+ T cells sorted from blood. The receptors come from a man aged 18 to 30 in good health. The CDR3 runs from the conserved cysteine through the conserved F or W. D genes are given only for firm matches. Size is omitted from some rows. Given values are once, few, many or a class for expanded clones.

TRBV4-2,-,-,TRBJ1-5,CASSQEGGQPQHF,TGTGCCAGCAGCCAAGAGGGGGGTCAGCCCCAGCATTTT
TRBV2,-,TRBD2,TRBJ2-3,CASSEWGLAELTDTQYF,TGTGCCAGCAGTGAATGGGGACTAGCGGAGCTCACAGATACGCAGTATTTT
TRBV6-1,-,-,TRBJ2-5,CASSEVDRLAETQYF,TGTGCCAGCAGTGAAGTCGACCGTCTAGCGGAGACCCAGTACTTC
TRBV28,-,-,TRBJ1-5,CASSVPEEQPQHF,TGTGCCAGCAGTGTTCCGGAGGAGCAGCCCCAGCATTTT
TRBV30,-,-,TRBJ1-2,CAWSIWGDSPNYGYTF,TGTGCCTGGAGTATATGGGGCGACAGCCCTAACTATGGCTACACCTTC
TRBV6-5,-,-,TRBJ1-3,CASSSDRVSGNTIYF,TGTGCCAGCAGCTCAGACCGAGTCTCTGGAAACACCATATATTTT
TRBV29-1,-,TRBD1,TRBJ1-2,CSVGQGDYGYTF,TGCAGCGTTGGACAGGGTGACTATGGCTACACCTTC
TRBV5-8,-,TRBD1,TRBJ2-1,CASSRRLTGGYNEQFF,TGTGCCAGCAGCCGCCGCTTAACAGGGGGCTACAATGAGCAGTTCTTC
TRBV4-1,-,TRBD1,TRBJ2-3,CASSQDGTGGTDTQYF,TGCGCCAGCAGCCAAGATGGGACAGGGGGCACAGATACGCAGTATTTT
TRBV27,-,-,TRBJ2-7,CASSRGFAYEQYF,TGTGCCAGCAGTCGAGGGTTTGCCTACGAGCAGTACTTC
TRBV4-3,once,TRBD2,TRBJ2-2,CASSQEGAGGGPGELFF,TGCGCCAGCAGCCAAGAGGGGGCGGGAGGGGGCCCCGGGGAGCTGTTTTTT
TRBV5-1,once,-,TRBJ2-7,CASREGHTVEQYF,TGCGCCAGCAGGGAGGGGCATACCGTCGAGCAGTACTTC
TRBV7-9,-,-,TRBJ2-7,CASSLTVGPGEQYF,TGTGCCAGCAGCTTAACCGTGGGGCCCGGCGAGCAGTACTTC
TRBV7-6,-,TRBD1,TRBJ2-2,CASSLGTGVNTGELFF,TGTGCCAGCAGCTTAGGGACAGGTGTTAACACCGGGGAGCTGTTTTTT
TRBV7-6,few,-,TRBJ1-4,CASSMGPNEKLFF,TGTGCCAGCAGCATGGGCCCGAATGAAAAACTGTTTTTT
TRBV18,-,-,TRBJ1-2,CASSTGTPNGYTF,TGTGCCAGCTCAACCGGGACACCTAATGGCTACACCTTC
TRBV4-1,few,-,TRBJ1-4,CASSPLAANEKLFF,TGCGCCAGCAGCCCCCTGGCCGCTAATGAAAAACTGTTTTTT
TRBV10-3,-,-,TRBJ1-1,CAISESIQGGTEAFF,TGTGCCATCAGTGAGTCGATCCAGGGCGGCACTGAAGCTTTCTTT
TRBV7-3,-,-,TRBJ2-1,CASSLSWGNEQFF,TGTGCCAGCAGCTTAAGCTGGGGGAATGAGCAGTTCTTC
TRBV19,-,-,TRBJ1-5,CASSIRDGDQPQHF,TGTGCCAGTAGTATTAGGGACGGAGATCAGCCCCAGCATTTT
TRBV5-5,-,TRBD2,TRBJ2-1,CASSLGWEASGTNEQFF,TGTGCCAGCAGCTTGGGTTGGGAGGCTAGCGGGACCAATGAGCAGTTCTTC
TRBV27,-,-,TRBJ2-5,CASSHLGSSTWETQYF,TGTGCCAGCAGTCACCTCGGTTCTTCCACGTGGGAGACCCAGTACTTC
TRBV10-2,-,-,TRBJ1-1,CASSEGGRLNTEAFF,TGCGCCAGCAGTGAGGGAGGGAGACTGAACACTGAAGCTTTCTTT
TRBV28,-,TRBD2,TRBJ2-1,CASSPGLAANNEQFF,TGTGCCAGCAGTCCGGGACTAGCGGCTAACAATGAGCAGTTCTTC
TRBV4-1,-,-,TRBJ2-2,CASSQGTANTGELFF,TGCGCCAGCAGCCAAGGGACGGCGAACACCGGGGAGCTGTTTTTT
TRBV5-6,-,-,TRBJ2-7,CASSLIPYEQYF,TGTGCCAGCAGCCTTATACCCTACGAGCAGTACTTC
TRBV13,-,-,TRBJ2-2,CASSLSNTGELFF,TGTGCCAGCAGCCTTTCCAACACCGGGGAGCTGTTTTTT
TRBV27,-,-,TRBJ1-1,CASSYGGTEAFF,TGTGCCAGCAGTTACGGGGGGACTGAAGCTTTCTTT
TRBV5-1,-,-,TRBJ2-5,CASSPQSDRETQYF,TGCGCCAGCAGCCCCCAGTCCGACAGGGAGACCCAGTACTTC
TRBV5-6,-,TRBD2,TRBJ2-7,CASSVLEGLYYEQYF,TGTGCCAGCAGCGTGCTCGAGGGACTATACTACGAGCAGTACTTC
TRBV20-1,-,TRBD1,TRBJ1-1,CSGQGTLEAFF,TGCAGTGGACAGGGAACCCTTGAAGCTTTCTTT
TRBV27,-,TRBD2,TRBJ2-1,CASSYSAGEVYNEQFF,TGTGCCAGCAGTTATAGTGCGGGAGAGGTATACAATGAGCAGTTCTTC
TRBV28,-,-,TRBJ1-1,CASLPGVNTEAFF,TGTGCCAGCTTACCGGGGGTTAACACTGAAGCTTTCTTT
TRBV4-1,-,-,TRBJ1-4,CASSQESDTQDINEKLFF,TGCGCCAGCAGCCAAGAGTCCGATACCCAGGATATCAATGAAAAACTGTTTTTT
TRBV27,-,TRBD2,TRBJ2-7,CASTRLAGDLLYEQYF,TGTGCCAGCACTCGACTAGCGGGGGACCTTTTATACGAGCAGTACTTC
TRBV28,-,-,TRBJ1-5,CASSPLRGSQPQHF,TGTGCCAGCAGTCCCTTGCGGGGAAGTCAGCCCCAGCATTTT
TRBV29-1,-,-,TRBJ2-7,CSVEDSRGSYEQYF,TGCAGCGTTGAAGATTCGAGGGGGAGCTACGAGCAGTACTTC
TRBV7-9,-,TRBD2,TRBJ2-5,CASSPWTSGGLQETQYF,TGTGCCAGCAGCCCATGGACTAGCGGGGGACTCCAAGAGACCCAGTACTTC
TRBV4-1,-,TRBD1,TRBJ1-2,CASSLETGGHYGYTF,TGCGCCAGCAGCCTAGAGACAGGGGGCCATTATGGCTACACCTTC
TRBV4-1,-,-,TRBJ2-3,CASSQILPKGDTQYF,TGCGCCAGCAGCCAAATACTACCAAAGGGAGATACGCAGTATTTT
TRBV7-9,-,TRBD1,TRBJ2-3,CASSSELTGQELTDTQYF,TGTGCCAGCAGCTCGGAGCTCACGGGACAGGAACTCACAGATACGCAGTATTTT